This T cell receptor (beta chain) derives from a study of human T cells and chemical hapten exposure (dated by TCRdb to about 2021). At the level of the whole study: Libraries were pooled for sequencing, and per-sample TCR yields varied mainly because of small differences in library volumes within the pool. In alopecia patients, the study followed how the peripheral blood TCR repertoire changed in vivo over primary and secondary sensitization to diphenylcyclopropenone (DPC), a hapten. Each blood RNA sample was used to sequence both TCR alpha and TCR beta chains. Overall results and qualifications from the work: Repeated subsampling changed both the strength of the expansion versus patch-test correlation and the threshold at which that correlation became significant. The number of TCRs above 1 in 1000 frequency did not change with DPC sensitization; there was no evidence of global repertoire structure alterations.

Only a few counts were recorded for this clonotype. Its antigen is not yet known. No base qualities exist here, and no much larger clone lies one base off it. The time point label corresponds to: healthy volunteer bleed at 2 weeks. Total RNA was extracted from unfractionated whole blood that had been collected in Tempus Blood RNA tubes. As TCR sequencing controls, five healthy volunteers were used, with blood taken at day 0, 2 weeks and 6 weeks. The library was produced with RACE. The run used a NextSeq 500. During library preparation, unique molecular identifiers were attached to individual cDNA molecules so that TCRs could be counted quantitatively and reproducibly. As for how the authors treated the data: A median of around 100,000 TCRs per sample was observed, with a range of roughly 23,224 to 700,000. V, J and CDR3 annotation of the TCR reads was performed with the Decombinator software suite. Every sample was subsampled to the same number of TCRs (28,000) for the PS versus PT1 abundance plots. Expanded TCRs were defined as absent before sensitization and observed at least eight times at the 2-week time point. TCRdb reprocessed the public reads (quality trimming at Q25 with fastp, clone calling with MiXCR) and kept in-frame beta chains. Each CDR3 protein gets just one entry, which takes the most common genes and DNA from the rows behind it. These V and J calls are TCRdb output, not the study's own analysis. The sample records 130,000 or so distinct CDR3 sequences, approximately 9.5% of which are singletons. The top ten clones comprise roughly 1.8% of the sample.

From the cysteine up to the phenylalanine, the CDR3 has a length of 17 residues. Only CDR3 DNA remains: 51 bases, in frame from the first base. CDR1 is given as SGHVS and CDR2 as FNYEAQ, both from the germline V gene. Trimmed from V: 5 bases; trimmed from J: 4 bases; junction bases lacking a gene match: 8. The sequence derives from a male donor in good health. Some clones in this sample may be carry-over from other donors' samples. The chain couples TRBV7-6 to TRBJ2-1; the central 13 bases match TRBD2. Sequencing input: whole blood. The DNA is TGTGCCAGCAGCCCAAGGACTAGCGGGAGAGAGTACAATGAGCAGTTCTTC. This sequence encodes CASSPRTSGREYNEQFF.